Each of the 15 T cell receptor beta chains below was sequenced from the same sample in a study of regulatory T cells in long-lasting Graves disease. Arm-PCR of CDR3 regions with iRepertoire HTBI primers generated TCR beta libraries. TCRdb independently ran MiXCR on the multiplex PCR reads; one entry per CDR3 protein. Here the sample spans about 470,000 distinct CDR3 sequences, about 20% being singletons. Time point in this sample: persistent/refractory GD, antithyroid drugs over 5 years with positive TRAb. The TCR library was made from RNA that had been extracted from PBMCs in TRIzol. Sequenced here: peripheral blood mononuclear cells (PBMCs), sampled when the disease was refractory, from a patient treated with antithyroid drugs. The receptor set was obtained from a female donor with Graves disease.

Regarding this clonotype: Compared with germline, one end of the junction differs, possibly owing to a read error. The chain carries TRBV7-9 and TRBJ2-7; D is ambiguous. Germline-derived CDR1 and CDR2 are SEHNR and FQNEAQ (reference sequence). The CDR3 consists of 13 residues. The CDR3 sequence: CTSSPSRTYEQYF. The DNA of the CDR3 is TGTACCAGCAGCCCCTCCCGTACGTACGAGCAGTACTTC. Using reference TRBV7-9 and TRBJ2-7 for the parts outside the CDR3, the full variable domain is DTGVSQNPRHKITKRGQNVTFRCDPISEHNRLYWYRQTLGQGPEFLTYFQNEAQLEKSRLLSDRFSAERPKGSFSTLEIQRTEQGDSAMYLCTSSPSRTYEQYFGPGTRLTVT.

This clonotype came up many times. The V call is TRBV19, the J call TRBJ2-6; D is undetermined. This CDR3 comprises 13 residues. Germline V lookup: CDR1 LNHDA, CDR2 SQIVND (reference sequence). The ends were cut back, 7 bases at V and 0 bases at J, with 4 bases in the middle. CDR3 amino acids: CASKSSGANVLTF. The CDR3 region has the DNA TGTGCCAGTAAGTCCTCTGGGGCCAACGTCCTGACTTTC.

This clonotype has ten or more counts. The CDR3 nucleotides read TGTGCCAGCAGGGGCGGAGTGGGGCAAGGTTCACCCCTCCACTTT. Its translation is CASRGGVGQGSPLHF. This chain connects TRBV2 to TRBJ1-6, with D tentatively TRBD1 (5 bases). This CDR3 contains 15 residues. The germline V gene encodes CDR1 SNHLY and CDR2 FYNNEI. V lost 6 bases and J lost 9, with 18 bases in between. Based on the CDR3 plus reference TRBV2 and TRBJ1-6, the full variable domain is EPEVTQTPSHQVTQMGQEVILRCVPISNHLYFYWYRQILGQKVEFLVSFYNNEISEKSEIFDDQFSVERPDGSNFTLKIRSTKLEDSAMYFCASRGGVGQGSPLHFGNGTRLTVT.

CDR3 protein: CATSNFRGNQPQHF. Here the CDR3 DNA reads TGTGCCACCAGCAATTTCAGGGGAAATCAGCCCCAGCATTTT. This sequence joins TRBV15 and TRBJ1-5; D might be TRBD1 (6 bases). V was shortened by 4 bases and J by 4 bases, with 11 bases between the two germline ends. The germline V gene encodes CDR1 LNHNV and CDR2 YYDKDF (reference sequence). The CDR3 loop spans 14 amino acids.

Ten or more counts support this clonotype. This chain links TRBV20-1 with TRBJ2-7, with D tentatively TRBD2 (6 bases). The CDR3 is made up of 13 amino acids. V dropped 5 bases and J dropped 6 bases, with 17 bases sitting between them. The germline CDR1 and CDR2 sequences are DFQATT and SNEGSKA (reference sequence). CDR3 loop: CSAPPARGGEQYF. The CDR3 DNA follows: TGCAGTGCTCCACCGGCACGGGGAGGCGAGCAGTACTTC.

J is TRBJ2-7 and V is TRBV5-1; 7 bases align to TRBD2. There are 15 residues in the CDR3. Germline V gives CDR1 SGHRS, CDR2 YFSETQ. V shed 4 bases, J shed 3 bases, and the junction held 10 bases outside the gene matches. The CDR3 sequence: CASSPTGLGIYEQYF. The CDR3 coding sequence is TGCGCCAGCAGCCCTACCGGACTAGGAATCTACGAGCAGTACTTC.

This clonotype was counted ten times or more. This sequence joins TRBV20-1 and TRBJ1-1, with 10 positions matching TRBD1. The length of the CDR3 is 14 residues. Per the germline V gene, CDR1 is DFQATT and CDR2 is SNEGSKA (reference sequence). V gave up 1 base and J gave up 1 base; unmatched junction bases: 0. The CDR3: CSARGDRGNTEAFF. The CDR3 DNA sequence: TGCAGTGCTAGAGGGGACAGGGGGAACACTGAAGCTTTCTTT.

This clonotype was observed a single time. The chain is built from TRBV7-9 and TRBJ1-3, with 8 bases aligning to TRBD1. The V segment lost 5 bases and the J segment 0 bases; nucleotides outside the gene matches: 3. CDR3 length equals 15 residues. Germline loops: CDR1 SEHNR, CDR2 FQNEAQ (reference sequence). CDR3 sequence reads: CASSKTGDSGNTIYF. The CDR3 DNA follows: TGTGCCAGCAGCAAGACAGGGGACTCTGGAAACACCATATATTTT.

About this clonotype: The CDR3 ends on some other residue instead of the conserved phenylalanine or tryptophan, so this is likely a read error. The rearrangement links TRBV7-3 to TRBJ2-2, with TRBD2 matching 14 bases. Germline assignment: CDR1 SGHTA and CDR2 FQGTGA. The V segment lost 3 bases and the J segment 4 bases; nucleotides outside the gene matches: 7. This CDR3 has 18 amino acids. The DNA for the CDR3 is TGTGCCAGCAGCTTCGGGACTAGCGGGAGAAGCGTCACCGGGGAGCTGTTTTCT. Protein: CASSFGTSGRSVTGELFS.

This clonotype was observed many times. This chain uses TRBV28 with TRBJ1-1; possibly TRBD1 for D (5 bases). Looked up from germline, CDR1 is MDHEN and CDR2 is SYDVKM. V lost 3 bases and J 4 bases, leaving 12 bases between the germline ends. The CDR3 is made up of 14 amino acids. CDR3 DNA: TGTGCCAGCAGTTTCTCAGGGTGGGGCACTGAAGCTTTCTTT. It specifies CASSFSGWGTEAFF. Full variable domain (missing parts from reference TRBV28 and TRBJ1-1): DVKVTQSSRYLVKRTGEKVFLECVQDMDHENMFWYRQDPGLGLRLIYFSYDVKMKEKGDIPEGYSVSREKKERFSLILESASTNQTSMYLCASSFSGWGTEAFFGQGTRLTVV.

This clonotype was detected ten times or more. The V and J genes are TRBV28 and TRBJ1-5; D possibly corresponds to TRBD1 (5 bases). The CDR3 has 14 amino acids. V was pared by 3 bases and J by 3 bases, with 9 bases between. Per the germline V gene, CDR1 is MDHEN and CDR2 is SYDVKM. The CDR3 sequence is CASSLWGVNQPQHF. The CDR3 bases are TGTGCCAGCAGTTTGTGGGGGGTCAATCAGCCCCAGCATTTT.

This clonotype was counted only a few times. The chain links TRBV4-2 to TRBJ2-1; 7 positions agree with TRBD2. Trimming at V came to 2 bases and at J to 3 bases, leaving 10 bases not matched to a gene. Germline V gene sequence: CDR1 LGHNA, CDR2 YNFKEQ. The CDR3 consists of 17 residues. The CDR3 nucleotides read TGTGCCAGCAGCCAACCTGGGACTCCGGGGGGCTACAATGAGCAGTTCTTC. Its protein is CASSQPGTPGGYNEQFF.

To note about this clonotype: A much larger clone lies one base from this, so it may be a read error. The chain links TRBV27 to TRBJ2-4; no clear D. Germline loops: CDR1 MNHEY, CDR2 SMNVEV (reference sequence). This CDR3 has 14 amino acids. The CDR3 region has the DNA TGTGCCAGCAGTTTAATTCGTGGACGAAACACTCAGTACTTC. Its translation: CASSLIRGRNTQYF.

The chain recombines TRBV20-1 with TRBJ2-2; unclear D gene. This CDR3 spans 15 amino acids. In germline, CDR1 is DFQATT, CDR2 SNEGSKA (reference sequence). Trimming stripped 6 bases from V and 0 bases from J, with 14 bases between. Here the CDR3 reads CSAPRGASNTGELFF. As DNA, the CDR3 is TGCAGTGCCCCCCGAGGCGCCTCGAACACCGGGGAGCTGTTTTTT.

This clonotype was counted many times. This chain uses TRBV27 with TRBJ1-5; D might be TRBD1 (6 bases). The CDR3 consists of 15 residues. Trimming left V 1 base short and J 3 bases short, with 10 bases between. Per the germline V gene, CDR1 is MNHEY and CDR2 is SMNVEV (reference sequence). The CDR3 nucleotides read TGTGCCAGCAGTTTATTATCAGGGGTCAATCAGCCCCAGCATTTT. This codes for CASSLLSGVNQPQHF.